This entry features one TCR beta chain sequence. Its antigen remains unknown. This sample also contains other DNA sequences that code for the same CDR3. The CDR3 runs 15 residues. Germline loops: CDR1 MNHEY, CDR2 SMNVEV (reference sequence). Losses at the gene ends were 6 bases for V and 0 bases for J; bases not matched to a gene: 2. The sample belongs to a study of cytomegalovirus exposure and HLA in healthy donors. General observations from the study: Trimming of TCR beta V- and J-genes showed a link, identified in a later analysis, to a missense DCLRE1C variant. The authors reported that TCR beta sequences could predict HLA-A and HLA-B alleles. These predictions were accurate for most subjects in the first cohort.

13 Jbeta primers and 60 Vbeta primers were used for the PCR. Sequenced by immunoSEQ multiplex PCR; TCRdb stores in-frame clones only, minus some. The profile shows approximately 140,000 clones, just under 85% of them singletons. This sequence originates from a man aged 40-50 years in good health and CMV-seropositive. V and J are TRBV27 and TRBJ1-5, with 10 positions matching TRBD1. What was sequenced was PBMCs. Here the CDR3 reads CASRRTGGSNQPQHF. The CDR3 coding sequence is TGTGCCAGCAGAAGGACAGGGGGTAGCAATCAGCCCCAGCATTTT.